This T cell receptor (beta chain) was obtained from a study of cytomegalovirus exposure and HLA in healthy donors. J was trimmed by 3 bases and V by 4 bases; bases with no gene match: 6. Germline V lookup: CDR1 SGHTA, CDR2 FQGNSA. The CDR3 has 16 amino acids. Donors were nominally healthy when sampled, though unrecorded immune exposures were likely. With 60 Vbeta and 13 Jbeta primers, the PCR was carried out. TCRdb keeps only in-frame clones here, not all; method: immunoSEQ multiplex PCR. The data show tens of thousands of clones, 70% seen once. This clone was recorded a few times. Sequencing was carried out using PBMCs. The chain employs TRBV7-2 and TRBJ2-7, with TRBD2 identical over 13 bases. The origin of this receptor is a woman in her 50s in good health and CMV-seropositive. The CDR3 protein is CASSYQTSGGVYEQYF. CDR3 in DNA: TGTGCCAGCAGCTACCAAACTAGCGGGGGGGTCTACGAGCAGTACTTC.